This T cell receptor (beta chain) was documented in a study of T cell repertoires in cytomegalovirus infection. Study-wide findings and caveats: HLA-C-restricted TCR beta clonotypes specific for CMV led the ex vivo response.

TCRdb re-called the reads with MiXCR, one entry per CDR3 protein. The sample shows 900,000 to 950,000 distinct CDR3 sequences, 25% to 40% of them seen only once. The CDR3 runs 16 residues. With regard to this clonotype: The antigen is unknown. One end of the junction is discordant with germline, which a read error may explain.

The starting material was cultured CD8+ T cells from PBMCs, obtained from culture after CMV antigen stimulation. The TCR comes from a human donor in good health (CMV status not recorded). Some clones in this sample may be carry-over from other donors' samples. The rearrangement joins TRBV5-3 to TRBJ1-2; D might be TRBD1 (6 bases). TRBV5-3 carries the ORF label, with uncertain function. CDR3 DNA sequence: TGTGCCAGCAGCTTGGACCTCCCGGACAGATCCTATGGCTACACCTTC. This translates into CASSLDLPDRSYGYTF.